The 21 T cell receptor beta chains below all came from one sample that was sequenced in a study of cytomegalovirus exposure and HLA in healthy donors. PCR was performed using 60 Vbeta and 13 Jbeta primers. The assay was immunoSEQ multiplex PCR, and TCRdb's table has in-frame clones only and misses some. This table holds a few hundred thousand clones, around 90% found once. The sample comprised PBMCs. The receptors were gathered from a girl aged 2-10 years in good health and CMV-seronegative.

The sample holds one count of this clone. A read error may produce the germline difference seen at one junction end. The chain couples TRBV15 to TRBJ2-7; D perhaps matches TRBD2 (6 bases). This CDR3 contains 12 residues. Germline V gene data show CDR1 as LNHNV and CDR2 as YYDKDF (reference sequence). As DNA, the CDR3 is TGTGCCACCAGACACCTTACCGGGACTTTAGACTTC. It translates to CATRHLTGTLDF.

This chain links TRBV9 with TRBJ1-2, with 7 bases lining up with TRBD1. This CDR3 has 14 amino acids. J was trimmed by 4 bases and V by 4 bases; bases with no gene match: 7. Germline V gene lookup returns CDR1 SGDLS and CDR2 YYNGEE. The DNA for the CDR3 is TGTGCCAGCAGCCCCCGGGACAGACTCTATGGCTACACCTTC. Translation: CASSPRDRLYGYTF.

V and J are TRBV7-2 and TRBJ2-5, with 9 bases that match TRBD2. The CDR3 spans 14 residues. The germline gives CDR1 SGHTA, CDR2 FQGNSA. The trim removed 3 bases at V and 2 bases at J, leaving 1 base unmatched. CDR3 coding DNA: TGTGCCAGCAGCTTTAGCGGGGGACAAGAGACCCAGTACTTC. Its translation is CASSFSGGQETQYF. The full variable domain, with the rest looked up from reference TRBV7-2 and TRBJ2-5, is GAGVSQSPSNKVTEKGKDVELRCDPISGHTALYWYRQSLGQGLEFLIYFQGNSAPDKSGLPSDRFSAERTGGSVSTLTIQRTQQEDSAVYLCASSFSGGQETQYFGPGTRLLVL.

This clone was seen only once. This sequence joins TRBV6-6 and TRBJ2-5; D unresolved. Trimming took off 0 bases at V and 5 bases at J, with 4 bases between the two ends. Germline values: CDR1 MNHNY, CDR2 SVGAGI (reference sequence). The CDR3 runs to 12 residues. Here the CDR3 reads CASSYSAETQYF. The CDR3 nucleotides read TGTGCCAGCAGTTACTCGGCCGAGACCCAGTACTTC.

V is TRBV5-1 and J is TRBJ2-5, with 15 bases identical to TRBD2. Trimming cost V 3 bases and J 5 bases; bases outside gene matches: 8. Per the germline V gene, CDR1 is SGHRS and CDR2 is YFSETQ. This CDR3 has 17 residues. CDR3 bases: TGCGCCAGCAGCTCGGGACTAGCGGGAGGAGGCGGTGAGACCCAGTACTTC. Translation: CASSSGLAGGGGETQYF.

Points on this clone: Other DNA sequences in the sample encode the same CDR3. The chain is built from TRBV9 and TRBJ2-3, with TRBD2 as a possible D gene (6 bases). The V gene's germline CDR1 is SGDLS and CDR2 YYNGEE. Trimming took 0 bases from V and 4 from J, leaving 6 bases between them. There are 13 residues in the CDR3. CDR3 region: CASSVGGADTQYF. Written as DNA, the CDR3 is TGTGCCAGCAGCGTAGGGGGGGCAGATACGCAGTATTTT.

The rearrangement uses TRBV7-9 and TRBJ2-1, with 7 bases fitting TRBD1. Losses at the gene ends were 2 bases for V and 8 bases for J; bases not matched to a gene: 9. CDR3 length: 15 residues. Germline CDR1 is SEHNR and CDR2 is FQNEAQ (reference sequence). CDR3 sequence: CASSLLKDRIDEQFF. CDR3 in DNA: TGTGCCAGCAGCTTACTCAAGGACAGGATCGATGAGCAGTTCTTC.

The gene calls are TRBV18 and TRBJ1-1; D not resolved. Looked up from germline, CDR1 is KGHSH and CDR2 is LQKENI. V shed 3 bases and J shed 5 bases, with 10 bases lying between them. This CDR3 comprises 13 residues. CDR3 bases: TGTGCCAGCTCACCCTCAGGTCAGACTGAAGCTTTCTTT. Translating it yields CASSPSGQTEAFF.

This clone is a singleton in its sample. The genes are TRBV7-6 and TRBJ1-3, with a possible D match to TRBD1 (5 bases). The CDR3 is made up of 15 amino acids. V gave up 5 bases and J gave up 4 bases, with 15 bases separating them. The germline V gene encodes CDR1 SGHVS and CDR2 FNYEAQ. The CDR3 here is CASSERGLIGNTIYF. In DNA form, the CDR3 reads TGTGCCAGCAGCGAAAGGGGACTTATAGGAAACACCATATATTTT.

The J gene is TRBJ2-5, the V gene TRBV9; 7 bases line up with TRBD2. J lost 5 bases, V lost 2 bases, and 6 bases had no gene match. There are 14 residues in the CDR3. CDR1 and CDR2 from the germline V gene are SGDLS and YYNGEE. The CDR3 sequence: CASSVYSGRETQYF. The CDR3 DNA reads as TGTGCCAGCAGCGTCTATAGCGGGCGGGAGACCCAGTACTTC.

The chain links TRBV11-1 to TRBJ2-1; 7 nucleotides line up with TRBD2. This CDR3 has 15 amino acids. The V gene's germline CDR1 is SGHAT and CDR2 FQDESV (reference sequence). V was pared by 5 bases and J by 0 bases, with 4 bases of the junction left unmatched. The CDR3 loop is CASSPSGSSYNEQFF. The DNA for the CDR3 is TGTGCCAGCAGCCCTAGCGGCAGCTCCTACAATGAGCAGTTCTTC.

This sequence joins TRBV5-4 and TRBJ1-3; D possibly corresponds to TRBD1 (5 bases). Germline lookup yields CDR1 SGHNT and CDR2 YYREEE (reference sequence). CDR3 size: 15 residues. V shed 4 bases and J shed 4 bases, with 15 bases lying between them. The CDR3 protein is CASSAPEGQGNTIYF. CDR3 bases: TGTGCCAGCAGCGCCCCGGAGGGGCAAGGAAACACCATATATTTT.

The chain has TRBV5-5 and TRBJ2-5; 7 nucleotides match TRBD1. From germline, CDR1 is SGHKS and CDR2 YYEKEE (reference sequence). V shed 0 bases, J shed 7 bases, and the junction held 12 bases outside the gene matches. The CDR3 is 16 amino acids. CDR3 nucleotide sequence: TGTGCCAGCAGCTTGGATGTTAGGGACAGCCCGGGGACCCAGTACTTC. Amino acids: CASSLDVRDSPGTQYF. Full variable domain (rest looked up from reference TRBV5-5 and TRBJ2-5): DAGVTQSPTHLIKTRGQQVTLRCSPISGHKSVSWYQQVLGQGPQFIFQYYEKEERGRGNFPDRFSARQFPNYSSELNVNALLLGDSALYLCASSLDVRDSPGTQYFGPGTRLLVL.

This clone has only a few counts. V is TRBV19 and J is TRBJ1-1, with 11 bases matching TRBD1. V shed 3 bases, J shed 5 bases, and the junction held 8 bases outside the gene matches. This CDR3 has 16 amino acids. Germline V gives CDR1 LNHDA, CDR2 SQIVND (reference sequence). The CDR3 is CASSMGQGVFVTEAFF. The CDR3 DNA is TGTGCCAGTAGTATGGGACAGGGGGTGTTCGTGACTGAAGCTTTCTTT.

Note on this clone: Other DNA sequences within the sample encode an identical CDR3. The rearrangement links TRBV7-2 to TRBJ2-7, with 7 bases aligning to TRBD2. The ends lost 1 base at V and 3 bases at J; junction bases unmatched: 6. CDR1 SGHTA and CDR2 FQGNSA come from the germline V gene. The CDR3 contains 15 residues. CDR3 DNA sequence: TGTGCCAGCAGCTTAGATTTCGGGAGGAGCTACGAGCAGTACTTC. It encodes CASSLDFGRSYEQYF.

The chain couples TRBV19 to TRBJ1-5, with TRBD1 matching over 7 bases. V gave up 4 bases and J gave up 1 base; unmatched junction bases: 7. The CDR3 spans 16 residues. Germline loops: CDR1 LNHDA, CDR2 SQIVND (reference sequence). The CDR3 sequence: CASSRGKGASNQPQHF. The CDR3 DNA reads as TGTGCCAGTAGTAGGGGGAAGGGGGCGAGCAATCAGCCCCAGCATTTT.

V gene TRBV6-6 combines with J gene TRBJ1-3; D is undetermined. The CDR3 spans 15 residues. The germline V gene encodes CDR1 MNHNY and CDR2 SVGAGI (reference sequence). Between the trimmed V and J ends, which lost 6 bases and 0 bases, there was a span of 12 bases. CDR3 protein: CASSRELPSGNTIYF. In DNA form, the CDR3 reads TGTGCCAGCAGCCGAGAACTCCCCTCTGGAAACACCATATATTTT.

V and J are TRBV18 and TRBJ2-1; 7 bases are a match to TRBD2. Germline V CDR1 and CDR2: KGHSH, LQKENI. V lost 5 bases to trimming and J lost 8 bases; unmatched junction nucleotides: 12. CDR3 length equals 15 residues. The CDR3 DNA sequence: TGTGCCAGCTCAGCCGCGGGGGAAGGTCAGTATGAGCAGTTCTTC. Its translation is CASSAAGEGQYEQFF. The whole variable domain, filled in from reference TRBV18 and TRBJ2-1, reads NAGVMQNPRHLVRRRGQEARLRCSPMKGHSHVYWYRQLPEEGLKFMVYLQKENIIDESGMPKERFSAEFPKEGPSILRIQQVVRGDSAAYFCASSAAGEGQYEQFFGPGTRLTVL.

The chain uses TRBV30 and TRBJ2-5; D remains unclear. The germline gives CDR1 GTSNPN, CDR2 SVGIG (reference sequence). V gave up 2 bases and J gave up 4 bases, with 14 bases separating them. The CDR3 loop spans 14 amino acids. The CDR3, as DNA: TGTGCCTGGAGTCCTCCCACGGAGCCAGAGACCCAGTACTTC. Translation: CAWSPPTEPETQYF.

The J gene is TRBJ1-2, the V gene TRBV7-3; 7 bases fit TRBD1. This CDR3 contains 13 residues. The germline V gene encodes CDR1 SGHTA and CDR2 FQGTGA. V was pared by 2 bases and J by 8 bases, with 5 bases of the junction left unmatched. CDR3: CASSLEGAGGYTF. The CDR3 nucleotides are TGTGCCAGCAGCTTAGAGGGGGCGGGAGGCTACACCTTC.

In DNA, the CDR3 is TGTGCCAGCAGCTTACAAGGACAGGGAACCTACGAGCAGTACTTC. Translation: CASSLQGQGTYEQYF. The rearrangement uses TRBV7-8 and TRBJ2-7, with 8 bases matching TRBD1. This CDR3 comprises 15 residues. V shed 2 bases and J 2 bases; nucleotides not matched to a gene: 5. Per the germline V gene, CDR1 is SGHVS and CDR2 is FQNEAQ.